This T cell receptor beta chain was sequenced for a study of somatic mutations in cytotoxic T cells in rheumatoid arthritis. Study-wide results and limits: Increasing age coincided with elevated CD8+ clonality among rheumatoid arthritis patients, though not among healthy controls.

Profiled with immunoSEQ multiplex PCR; TCRdb holds only in-frame clones, not every one. Counted here are about 13,000 clones, more than 65% occurring once; the ten biggest clones make up approximately 20%. The CDR3 is made up of 13 amino acids. As for this clone: The antigen remains undetermined.

Input material: CD8+ T cells sorted from blood. The receptor was isolated from an adult with rheumatoid arthritis. This rearrangement joins TRBV21-1 to TRBJ1-2. TRBV21-1 is a documented pseudogene. CDR3 nucleotide sequence: TGTGCCAGCAGCTTCGGTCCGGGACATGGCTACACCTTC. Translation: CASSFGPGHGYTF.